The rows below give T cell receptor beta chains drawn from one sample of a study of blood T cell repertoires in COVID-19. Only in-frame clones appear in the TCRdb table, and some are missing; sequencing was by immunoSEQ multiplex PCR. The profile shows around 90,000 clones, about nine tenths of them singletons. The sample was peripheral blood. The receptor source for this set is a male donor with acute or convalescent COVID-19. The CDR3 runs from the conserved cysteine through the conserved F or W. D genes are given only for firm matches. Only some rows state a clone size, as once, few, many or a class for expanded clones.

NA	TRBV7-8	NA	TRBJ1-4	CASSLMGHAGDLATNEKLFF	TGTGCCAGCAGCTTAATGGGTCATGCGGGCGACCTTGCAACTAATGAAAAACTGTTTTTT
NA	TRBV10-3	NA	TRBJ1-2	CAISVGDGYTF	TGTGCCATCAGTGTCGGGGATGGCTACACCTTC
TRBD2	TRBV6-1	NA	TRBJ2-5	CASSELIAGGRETQYF	TGTGCCAGCAGTGAATTGATAGCGGGGGGGCGAGAGACCCAGTACTTC
TRBD1	TRBV6-5	NA	TRBJ1-4	CASSFDRGGEKLFF	TGTGCCAGCAGCTTCGACAGGGGCGGTGAAAAACTGTTTTTT
NA	TRBV5-1	NA	TRBJ2-7	CASSYERDNYEQYF	TGCGCCAGCAGCTATGAGCGGGACAACTACGAGCAGTACTTC
TRBD2	TRBV3-1/TRBV3-2	NA	TRBJ2-1	CASSQDPRGGYSYNEQFF	TGTGCCAGCAGCCAAGATCCTCGCGGGGGGTACTCCTACAATGAGCAGTTCTTC
TRBD2	TRBV5-1	few	TRBJ2-1	CASSWTGTSRGDEQFF	TGCGCCAGCAGCTGGACCGGGACTAGCCGAGGCGATGAGCAGTTCTTC
NA	TRBV30	few	TRBJ1-2	CAWIGRGGYGYTF	TGTGCCTGGATTGGTAGAGGAGGTTATGGCTACACCTTC
NA	TRBV13	NA	TRBJ2-5	CASSLLETQYF	TGTGCCAGCAGCTTACTGGAGACCCAGTACTTC
NA	TRBV5-6	NA	TRBJ2-5	CASSFRQETQYF	TGTGCCAGCAGCTTCCGCCAAGAGACCCAGTACTTC
NA	TRBV7-6	NA	TRBJ2-2	CASSLEPNTGELFF	TGTGCCAGCAGCTTAGAGCCGAACACCGGGGAGCTGTTTTTT
NA	TRBV18	NA	TRBJ1-2	CASSPKTGGPDYGYTF	TGTGCCAGCTCACCCAAGACGGGGGGCCCGGACTATGGCTACACCTTC
TRBD1	TRBV6-5	NA	TRBJ2-3	CASSQDRGTDTQYF	TGTGCCAGCAGCCAGGACAGGGGCACAGATACGCAGTATTTT
NA	TRBV5-1	NA	TRBJ1-2	CASSLASSGYTF	TGCGCCAGCAGCTTAGCCTCGAGTGGCTACACCTTC
NA	TRBV10-3	once	TRBJ1-3	CAISESGEGNTIYF	TGTGCCATCAGTGAGTCGGGCGAAGGAAACACCATATATTTT
TRBD2	TRBV7-3	NA	TRBJ2-7	CASSSLPTSGGKPYEQYF	TGTGCCAGCAGCTCATTACCGACTAGCGGGGGGAAACCCTACGAGCAGTACTTC
TRBD2	TRBV5-4	NA	TRBJ2-1	CASSAPGGSDNEQFF	TGTGCCAGCAGCGCCCCGGGGGGATCGGACAATGAGCAGTTCTTC
TRBD1	TRBV2	NA	TRBJ1-1	CAGGQGNWAEAFF	TGTGCCGGTGGACAGGGCAATTGGGCTGAAGCTTTCTTT
TRBD2	TRBV6-2/TRBV6-3	NA	TRBJ2-5	CASSMGLAQETQYF	TGTGCCAGCAGCATGGGACTAGCACAAGAGACCCAGTACTTC
NA	TRBV12-5	NA	TRBJ1-1	CASGLGRGAEAFF	TGTGCTAGTGGTTTAGGCAGGGGTGCTGAAGCTTTCTTT
NA	TRBV7-2	few	TRBJ1-2	CASSSGQPYGYTF	TGTGCCAGCAGCTCAGGGCAGCCTTATGGCTACACCTTC
TRBD1	TRBV6-5	NA	TRBJ1-4	CASSPGGQPNEKLFF	TGTGCCAGCAGTCCCGGGGGACAGCCTAATGAAAAACTGTTTTTT
NA	TRBV25-1	NA	TRBJ2-2	CASSDSHKNTGELFF	TGTGCCAGCAGTGACTCACACAAGAACACCGGGGAGCTGTTTTTT
TRBD1	TRBV5-1	NA	TRBJ1-1	CASSDRDRGLSDTEAFF	TGCGCCAGCAGCGACCGGGACAGGGGGCTCTCGGACACTGAAGCTTTCTTT
TRBD1	TRBV28	once	TRBJ1-2	CASSTPTGTGTGYTF	TGTGCCAGCAGTACACCAACCGGGACAGGGACTGGCTACACCTTC
TRBD1	TRBV5-6	NA	TRBJ2-5	CASSDRGLQETQYF	TGTGCCAGCAGCGACAGGGGACTCCAAGAGACCCAGTACTTC
NA	TRBV10-3	once	TRBJ1-5	CAISESLGDSNQPQHF	TGTGCCATCAGTGAGTCGCTCGGGGATAGCAATCAGCCCCAGCATTTT
TRBD1	TRBV6-6	NA	TRBJ1-1	CASSLGQGNTEAFF	TGTGCCAGCAGTTTGGGACAGGGGAACACTGAAGCTTTCTTT
TRBD2	TRBV7-8	few	TRBJ2-1	CASSLRDAGSGGHSYNEQFF	TGTGCCAGCAGCTTACGGGATGCGGGTAGCGGGGGGCACTCCTACAATGAGCAGTTCTTC
NA	TRBV5-6	NA	TRBJ2-6	CASSRSRGTSPGANVLTF	TGTGCCAGCAGCCGATCCCGGGGAACAAGCCCTGGGGCCAACGTCCTGACTTTC
NA	TRBV6-6	NA	TRBJ1-5	CASISGVGGQPQHF	TGTGCCAGCATTTCAGGGGTTGGAGGTCAGCCCCAGCATTTT
NA	TRBV2	NA	TRBJ1-1	CASVSDWGGANTEAFF	TGTGCCAGCGTGTCTGATTGGGGGGGGGCTAACACTGAAGCTTTCTTT
TRBD2	TRBV14	NA	TRBJ2-7	CASSQNTGLAREQYF	TGTGCCAGCAGCCAGAACACGGGACTAGCGCGCGAGCAGTACTTC
NA	TRBV3-1/TRBV3-2	NA	TRBJ1-2	CASSQDPQGYYGYTF	TGTGCCAGCAGCCAAGATCCGCAGGGGTACTATGGCTACACCTTC
TRBD2	TRBV7-8	NA	TRBJ2-5	CASSLVPRGEGFQETQYF	TGTGCCAGCAGCTTAGTCCCGCGGGGGGAGGGGTTCCAAGAGACCCAGTACTTC
TRBD1	TRBV20-1	NA	TRBJ1-6	CSASAQGVSPLHF	TGCAGTGCTAGTGCCCAGGGGGTTTCACCCCTCCACTTT
NA	TRBV24-1	NA	TRBJ2-1	CATSDSGTSSYNEQFF	TGTGCCACCAGTGACTCCGGGACAAGCTCCTACAATGAGCAGTTCTTC
TRBD1	TRBV3-1/TRBV3-2	NA	TRBJ2-7	CASSQGPQGEDEQYF	TGTGCCAGCAGCCAAGGACCACAGGGGGAAGACGAGCAGTACTTC
TRBD1	TRBV29-1	NA	TRBJ2-5	CSVESGTGGAQYF	TGCAGCGTTGAATCTGGGACAGGCGGGGCCCAGTACTTC
TRBD1	TRBV30	once	TRBJ2-5	CAHTRKGQGSRETQYF	TGTGCACACACCCGGAAGGGACAGGGTAGTCGAGAGACCCAGTACTTC
TRBD1	TRBV14	NA	TRBJ1-1	CASSQVFQGGRIGEAFF	TGTGCCAGCAGCCAGGTCTTTCAGGGGGGCAGAATAGGTGAAGCTTTCTTT